This T cell receptor beta chain derives from a study of blood T cell repertoires in COVID-19. Background on the study: T cells, B-cell-depleted T cells, or PBMCs supplied cDNA or gDNA.

This clone has a handful of counts. CDR3 length: 15 residues. V trimming: 4 bases; J trimming: 3 bases; junction bases outside the gene matches: 9. CDR1 SGHNT and CDR2 YYREEE come from the germline V gene (reference sequence). The protocol was immunoSEQ multiplex PCR, while the TCRdb copy is restricted to in-frame clones and leaves out a portion. The data contain about 64,000 clones, 70% to 90% of them singletons. V gene TRBV5-4 combines with J gene TRBJ1-1; 7 bases agree with TRBD1. Input material: peripheral blood. This TCR was recovered from a man aged 50-59 years with active COVID-19. The CDR3 protein is CASSDPGGQDTEAFF. CDR3 sequence (DNA): TGTGCCAGCAGCGACCCAGGGGGTCAGGACACTGAAGCTTTCTTT.